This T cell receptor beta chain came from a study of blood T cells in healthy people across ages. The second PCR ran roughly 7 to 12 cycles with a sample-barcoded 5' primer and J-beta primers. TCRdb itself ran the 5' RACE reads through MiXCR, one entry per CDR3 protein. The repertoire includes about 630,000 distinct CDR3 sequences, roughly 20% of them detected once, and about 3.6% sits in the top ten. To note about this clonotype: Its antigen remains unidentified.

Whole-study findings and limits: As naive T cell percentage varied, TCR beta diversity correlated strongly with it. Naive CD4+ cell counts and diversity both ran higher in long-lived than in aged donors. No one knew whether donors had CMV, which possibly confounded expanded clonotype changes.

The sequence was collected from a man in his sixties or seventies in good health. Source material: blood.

CDR3 coding DNA: TGTGCCAGCATTGAGCAGGGAGAGACCCAGTACTTC. It encodes CASIEQGETQYF. The chain employs TRBV2 and TRBJ2-5; D perhaps matches TRBD1 (5 bases). The germline V gene has CDR1 SNHLY and CDR2 FYNNEI. The CDR3 loop spans 12 amino acids. With 7 bases removed from V and 4 bases from J, the gap between germline ends came to 10 bases.